The 8 T cell receptor delta chains below all came from one sample that was sequenced in a study of γδ T cells in repeated Plasmodium falciparum infection. Flow sorting of PBMC yielded separate Vgamma9/Vdelta2+ and Vdelta2-negative gammadelta T cell populations for bulk repertoire analysis. TCRdb re-processed the multiplex PCR reads via CATT. Altogether about 89,000 delta-chain clones are present, approximately 1.5% being singletons, with the ten largest covering 9%. The specimen sequenced was gamma-delta T cells from blood. All receptors derive from a pool of human donors (malaria-infected and uninfected, not separated).

This clone was observed a handful of times. The protein recorded in TCRdb matches a much larger clone and deviates from this DNA's translation at residue 6, suggesting a read error; the protein here is obtained by translating the DNA. The chain joins TRDV1 to TRDJ1; 8 bases fit TRDD3. The J gene, left out of TCRdb, was set here by checking the DNA against germline. The CDR3 is 19 amino acids. The V gene's germline CDR1 is TSWWSYY and CDR2 QGS. V lost 2 bases, J lost 7 bases, and 21 bases stayed unmatched. The CDR3 sequence is CALGEALSVRGYQKLKLIF. The CDR3 coding sequence is TGTGCTCTTGGGGAAGCGTTATCCGTGAGGGGATACCAGAAACTTAAACTCATCTTT.

This clone came up many times. V is TRDV1 and J is TRDJ1; D uncertain. The CDR3 has 17 residues. Germline loops: CDR1 TSWWSYY, CDR2 QGS. The V end was cut by 0 bases, the J end by 0 bases, with 14 bases between. This chain's CDR3 is CALGELAGKVYTDKLIF. Written as DNA, the CDR3 is TGTGCTCTTGGGGAACTAGCGGGCAAGGTATACACCGATAAACTCATCTTT.

To note about this clone: A read error is likely here: a far larger clone is one base away. Other nucleotide sequences in the sample specify the same CDR3. The CDR3 sequence is CACDRLGERPYTDKLIF. The CDR3 region has the DNA TGTGCCTGCGACCGACTGGGGGAAAGACCGTACACCGATAAACTCATCTTT. This chain links TRDV2 with TRDJ1; 9 positions agree with TRDD3. No J segment appears in TCRdb, so it was assigned here by matching the sequence to germline. The CDR3 is 17 amino acids. Germline values: CDR1 GEAIGNYY, CDR2 EKD. J was trimmed by 0 bases and V by 7 bases; bases with no gene match: 14.

This clone was observed a few times. This DNA translates differently at residue 5 from the TCRdb protein, which is that of a much larger clone; a read error is likely, and the protein shown is the DNA's own translation. The chain has TRDV2 and TRDJ1, with TRDD3 matching over 12 bases. TCRdb supplies no J gene; here it was assigned by aligning the nucleotide sequence to germline. The junction had 14 bases not matched to a gene; V was cut back by 3 bases and J by 1 base. Germline-derived CDR1 and CDR2 are GEAIGNYY and EKD. CDR3 length: 19 residues. The chain's CDR3 is CACDATPVLGDTATDKLIF. The CDR3 DNA follows: TGTGCCTGTGACGCCACTCCCGTACTGGGGGATACTGCCACCGATAAACTCATCTTT.

This clone was counted only a few times. A far larger clone is one base from this, pointing to a likely read error. This CDR3 is also generated by other DNA sequences in the sample. This chain connects TRDV1 to TRDJ1; D remains unclear. No J gene is reported in TCRdb; it was inferred here by comparing the DNA with germline. The germline CDR1 and CDR2 sequences are TSWWSYY and QGS. The length of the CDR3 is 17 residues. CDR3 protein: CALELLDSDPYTDKLIF. DNA for the CDR3: TGTGCCCTTGAGCTTCTAGATTCTGATCCGTACACCGATAAACTCATCTTT.

Comment on this clone: A read error likely explains why the TCRdb protein, taken from a much larger clone, differs from this DNA's translation at residue 4; the protein shown is translated from the DNA. The rearrangement links TRDV2 to TRDJ1; 7 bases line up with TRDD3. TCRdb lists no J gene, so it was determined here by aligning the DNA to germline. Germline V gene sequence: CDR1 GEAIGNYY, CDR2 EKD. Losses at the gene ends were 6 bases for V and 0 bases for J; bases not matched to a gene: 15. This CDR3 contains 17 residues. CDR3 loop: CACNLLAGGPYTDKLIF. CDR3 nucleotide sequence: TGTGCCTGTAACCTTCTCGCTGGGGGCCCGTACACCGATAAACTCATCTTT.

The table lists this clone with a few counts. This likely reflects a read error, since a far larger clone is one base away. The same CDR3 can be traced to other DNA sequences in this sample. The chain recombines TRDV1 with TRDJ1; possibly TRDD3 for D (6 bases). No J gene is reported in TCRdb; it was inferred here by comparing the DNA with germline. Germline values: CDR1 TSWWSYY, CDR2 QGS. Deletions cut 7 bases from V and 5 bases from J, with 32 bases between. CDR3 size: 19 residues. CDR3 DNA: TGTGCTCTTGTGCTCTTCCCCCTCGCGGGGGGAGCGACCACTGATAAACTCATCTTT. Translating gives CALVLFPLAGGATTDKLIF.

Notes on this clone: The junction does not match germline at one end; this may be a read error. The gene calls are TRDV1 and TRDJ1, with a weak D call TRDD3 (6 bases). The CDR3 has 16 residues. Germline V gives CDR1 TSWWSYY, CDR2 QGS. CDR3 coding DNA: TGTGCTTTTGGGGACCCCGGGGATTCGTACACCGATAAACTCATCTTT. Translating it yields CAFGDPGDSYTDKLIF.